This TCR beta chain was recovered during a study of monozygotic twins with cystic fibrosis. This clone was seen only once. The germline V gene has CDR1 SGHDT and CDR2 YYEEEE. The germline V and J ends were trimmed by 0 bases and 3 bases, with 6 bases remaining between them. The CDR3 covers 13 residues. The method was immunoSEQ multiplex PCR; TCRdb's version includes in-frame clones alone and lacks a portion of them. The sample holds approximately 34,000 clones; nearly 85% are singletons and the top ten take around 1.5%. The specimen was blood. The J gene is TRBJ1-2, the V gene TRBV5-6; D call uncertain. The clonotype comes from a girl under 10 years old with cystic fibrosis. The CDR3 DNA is TGTGCCAGCAGCTTGGAGGCTGACTATGGCTACACCTTC. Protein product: CASSLEADYGYTF.